This T cell receptor (beta chain) is from a study of T cell clones after liver transplantation. Study as a whole: TCRbeta sequencing after a pre-transplant mixed lymphocyte reaction identified graft-donor-reactive clones, later tracked in post-transplant blood.

This clone was seen a few times. Libraries were prepared by immunoSEQ multiplex PCR; TCRdb keeps only in-frame clonotypes and omits some of them. The table shows 68,000 or so clones, with 75% to 85% occurring only once. The CDR3 has 13 residues. Germline CDR1 is SNHLY and CDR2 is FYNNEI. V shed 0 bases and J shed 8 bases, with 10 bases lying between them. This chain connects TRBV2 to TRBJ1-2, with a weak D call TRBD1 (5 bases). The input for sequencing was CD4+ T cells from blood, taken before liver transplant. This receptor was taken from a human donor who received a liver transplant. The CDR3 loop is CASSEAAGQGYTF. For the CDR3, the DNA is TGTGCCAGCAGTGAAGCGGCAGGGCAGGGCTACACCTTC.